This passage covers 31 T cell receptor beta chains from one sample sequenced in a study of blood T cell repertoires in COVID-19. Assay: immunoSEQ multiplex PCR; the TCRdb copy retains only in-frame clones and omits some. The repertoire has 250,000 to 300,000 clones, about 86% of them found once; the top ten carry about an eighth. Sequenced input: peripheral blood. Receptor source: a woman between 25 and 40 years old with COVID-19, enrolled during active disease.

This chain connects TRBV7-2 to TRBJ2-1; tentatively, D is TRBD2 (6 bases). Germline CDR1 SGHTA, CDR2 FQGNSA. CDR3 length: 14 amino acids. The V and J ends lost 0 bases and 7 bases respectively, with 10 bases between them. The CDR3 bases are TGTGCCAGCAGCTTAGCGTACGGGGGAAATGAGCAGTTCTTC. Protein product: CASSLAYGGNEQFF.

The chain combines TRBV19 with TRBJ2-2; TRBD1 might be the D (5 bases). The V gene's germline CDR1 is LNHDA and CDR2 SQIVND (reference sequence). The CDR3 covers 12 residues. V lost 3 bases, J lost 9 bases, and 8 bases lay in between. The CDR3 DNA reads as TGTGCCAGTAGTATTGGGGCCCGGGAGCTGTTTTTT. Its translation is CASSIGARELFF.

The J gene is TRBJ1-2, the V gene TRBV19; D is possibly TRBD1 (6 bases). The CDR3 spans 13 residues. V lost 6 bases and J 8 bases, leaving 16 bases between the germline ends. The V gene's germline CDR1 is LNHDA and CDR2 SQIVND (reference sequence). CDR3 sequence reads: CASSIGGLGGYTF. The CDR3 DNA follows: TGTGCCAGTAGCATCGGGGGGCTCGGGGGCTACACCTTC.

CDR3 in DNA: TGCGCCAGCACTCATCGACAGGGTGGCCCCTACGAGCAGTACTTC. Protein sequence: CASTHRQGGPYEQYF. The V call is TRBV5-1, the J call TRBJ2-7; 7 positions agree with TRBD1. The CDR3 has 15 amino acids. The germline V gene has CDR1 SGHRS and CDR2 YFSETQ. The V and J ends lost 6 bases and 2 bases, in that order; junction bases with no gene match: 11.

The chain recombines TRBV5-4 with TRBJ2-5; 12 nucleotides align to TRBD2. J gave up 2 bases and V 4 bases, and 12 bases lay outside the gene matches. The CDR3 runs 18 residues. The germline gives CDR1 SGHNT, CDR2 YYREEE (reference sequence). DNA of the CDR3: TGTGCCAGCAGCCCCCGGACTAGCGGGGCCTTGGGGCAAGAGACCCAGTACTTC. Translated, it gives CASSPRTSGALGQETQYF.

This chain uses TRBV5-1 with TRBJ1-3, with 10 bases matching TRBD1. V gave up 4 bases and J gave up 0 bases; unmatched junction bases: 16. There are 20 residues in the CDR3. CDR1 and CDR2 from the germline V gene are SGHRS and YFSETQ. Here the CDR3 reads CASSPDRGIDQSLSGNTIYF. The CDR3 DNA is TGCGCCAGCAGCCCGGACAGGGGGATTGACCAGTCGCTCTCTGGAAACACCATATATTTT.

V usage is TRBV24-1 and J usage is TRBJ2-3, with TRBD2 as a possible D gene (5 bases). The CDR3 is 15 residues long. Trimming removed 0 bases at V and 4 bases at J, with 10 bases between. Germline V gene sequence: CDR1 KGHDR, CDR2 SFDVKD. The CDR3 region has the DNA TGTGCCACCAGTGATTTGCATGGGCGGGCAGATACGCAGTATTTT. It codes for CATSDLHGRADTQYF.

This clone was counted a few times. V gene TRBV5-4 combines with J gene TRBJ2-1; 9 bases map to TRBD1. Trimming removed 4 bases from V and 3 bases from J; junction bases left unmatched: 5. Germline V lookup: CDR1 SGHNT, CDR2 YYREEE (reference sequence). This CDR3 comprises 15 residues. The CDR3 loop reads CASSPGTGIYNEQFF. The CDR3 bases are TGTGCCAGCAGCCCCGGGACAGGGATCTACAATGAGCAGTTCTTC.

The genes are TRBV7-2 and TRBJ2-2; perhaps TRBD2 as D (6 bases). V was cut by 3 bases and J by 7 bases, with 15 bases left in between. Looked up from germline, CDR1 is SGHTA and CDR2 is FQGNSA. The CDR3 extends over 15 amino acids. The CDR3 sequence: CASSLGNWRGGELFF. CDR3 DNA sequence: TGTGCCAGCAGCTTGGGAAATTGGCGGGGCGGGGAGCTGTTTTTT.

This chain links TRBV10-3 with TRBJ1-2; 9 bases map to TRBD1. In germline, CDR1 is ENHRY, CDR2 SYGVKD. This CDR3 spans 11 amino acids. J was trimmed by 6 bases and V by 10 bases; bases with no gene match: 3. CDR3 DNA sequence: TGTGCCAACCGACAGGGGGATGGCTACACCTTC. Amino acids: CANRQGDGYTF.

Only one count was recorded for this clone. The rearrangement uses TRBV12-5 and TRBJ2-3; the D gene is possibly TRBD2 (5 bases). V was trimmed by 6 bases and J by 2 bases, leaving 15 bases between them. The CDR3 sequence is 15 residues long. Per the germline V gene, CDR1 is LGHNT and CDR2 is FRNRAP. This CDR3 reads CASGTRVGITDTQYF. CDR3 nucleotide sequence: TGTGCTAGTGGAACGAGGGTAGGGATCACAGATACGCAGTATTTT.

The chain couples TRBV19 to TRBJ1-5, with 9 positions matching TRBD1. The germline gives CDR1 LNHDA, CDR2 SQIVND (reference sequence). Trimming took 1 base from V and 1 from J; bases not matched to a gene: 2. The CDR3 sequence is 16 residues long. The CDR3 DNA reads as TGTGCCAGTAGTATAGGCGACAGGGGGAGCAATCAGCCCCAGCATTTT. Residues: CASSIGDRGSNQPQHF.

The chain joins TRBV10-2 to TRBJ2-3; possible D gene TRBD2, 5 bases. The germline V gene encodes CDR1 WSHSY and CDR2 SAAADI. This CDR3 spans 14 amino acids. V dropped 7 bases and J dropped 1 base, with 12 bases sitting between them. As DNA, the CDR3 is TGCGCCAGCAATTCTAACGGGGGCACAGATACGCAGTATTTT. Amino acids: CASNSNGGTDTQYF.

The CDR3 DNA follows: TGTGCCAGCAGTTACTCAGGGACAGGGGGTAGTATGGACCAGTACTTC. Amino acid sequence: CASSYSGTGGSMDQYF. This chain connects TRBV6-2 or TRBV6-3 to TRBJ2-5; 11 positions match TRBD1. V dropped 0 bases and J dropped 10; count of bases not matched to a gene: 10. The length of the CDR3 is 16 residues. Germline CDR1 MNHEY, CDR2 SVGEGT.

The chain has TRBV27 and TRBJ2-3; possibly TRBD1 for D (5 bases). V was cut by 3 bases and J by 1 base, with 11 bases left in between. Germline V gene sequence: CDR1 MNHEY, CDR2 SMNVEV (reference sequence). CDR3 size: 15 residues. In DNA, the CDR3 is TGTGCCAGCAGTTTGGGGCAGCCCCGCACAGATACGCAGTATTTT. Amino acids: CASSLGQPRTDTQYF.

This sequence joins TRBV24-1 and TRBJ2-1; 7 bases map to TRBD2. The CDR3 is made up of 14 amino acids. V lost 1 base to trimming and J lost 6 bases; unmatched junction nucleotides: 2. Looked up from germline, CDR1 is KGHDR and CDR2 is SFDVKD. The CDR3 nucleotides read TGTGCCACCAGTGATTTTGGACTAGTCAATGAGCAGTTCTTC. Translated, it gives CATSDFGLVNEQFF.

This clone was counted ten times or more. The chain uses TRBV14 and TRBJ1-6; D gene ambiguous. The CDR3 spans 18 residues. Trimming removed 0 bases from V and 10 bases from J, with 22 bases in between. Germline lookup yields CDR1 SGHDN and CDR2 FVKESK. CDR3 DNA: TGTGCCAGCAGCCAAGATTGGTTTGAAGGGCCGGGAGGCTCACCCCTCCACTTT. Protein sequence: CASSQDWFEGPGGSPLHF.

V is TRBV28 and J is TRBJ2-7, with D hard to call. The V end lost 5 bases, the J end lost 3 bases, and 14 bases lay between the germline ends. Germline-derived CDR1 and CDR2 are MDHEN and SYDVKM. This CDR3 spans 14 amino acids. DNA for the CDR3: TGTGCCAGCAGTCTCCTGGCAGAATACTACGAGCAGTACTTC. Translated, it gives CASSLLAEYYEQYF.

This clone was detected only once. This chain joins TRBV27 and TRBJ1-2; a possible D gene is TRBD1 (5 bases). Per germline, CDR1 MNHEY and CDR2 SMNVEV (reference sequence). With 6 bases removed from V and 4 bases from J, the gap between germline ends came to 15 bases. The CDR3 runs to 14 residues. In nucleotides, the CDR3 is TGTGCCAGCAGCCCTCGGCGACAGAGCTATGGCTACACCTTC. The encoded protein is CASSPRRQSYGYTF.

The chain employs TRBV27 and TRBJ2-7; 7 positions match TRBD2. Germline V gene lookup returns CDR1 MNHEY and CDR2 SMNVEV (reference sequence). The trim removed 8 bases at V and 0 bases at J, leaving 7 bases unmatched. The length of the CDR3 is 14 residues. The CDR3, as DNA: TGTGCCAGCCGGGGGGTTGACACCTCCTACGAGCAGTACTTC. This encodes CASRGVDTSYEQYF.

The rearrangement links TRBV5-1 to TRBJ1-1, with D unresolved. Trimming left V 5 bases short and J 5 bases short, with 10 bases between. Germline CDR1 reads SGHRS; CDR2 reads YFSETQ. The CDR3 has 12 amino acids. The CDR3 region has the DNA TGCGCCAGCAGGGCCCCCGGGACTGAAGCTTTCTTT. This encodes CASRAPGTEAFF.

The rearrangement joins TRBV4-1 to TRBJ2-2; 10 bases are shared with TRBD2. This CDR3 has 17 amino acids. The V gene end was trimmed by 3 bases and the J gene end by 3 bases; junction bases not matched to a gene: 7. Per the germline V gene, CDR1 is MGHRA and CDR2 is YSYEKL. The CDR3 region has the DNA TGCGCCAGCAGCCAGTATAGCGGGGGGTTAGACACCGGGGAGCTGTTTTTT. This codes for CASSQYSGGLDTGELFF.

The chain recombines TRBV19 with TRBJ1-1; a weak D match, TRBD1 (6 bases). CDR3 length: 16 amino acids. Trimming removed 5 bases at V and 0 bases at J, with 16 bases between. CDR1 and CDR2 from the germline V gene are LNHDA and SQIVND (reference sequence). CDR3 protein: CASSAVGGRMNTEAFF. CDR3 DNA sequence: TGTGCCAGTAGTGCGGTCGGGGGGCGCATGAACACTGAAGCTTTCTTT.

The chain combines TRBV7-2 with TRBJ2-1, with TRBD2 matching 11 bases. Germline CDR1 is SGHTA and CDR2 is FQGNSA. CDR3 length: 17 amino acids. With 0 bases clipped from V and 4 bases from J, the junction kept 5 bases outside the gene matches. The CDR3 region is CASSLAGTSGRYNEQFF. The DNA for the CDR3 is TGTGCCAGCAGCTTAGCCGGGACTAGCGGCCGATACAATGAGCAGTTCTTC.

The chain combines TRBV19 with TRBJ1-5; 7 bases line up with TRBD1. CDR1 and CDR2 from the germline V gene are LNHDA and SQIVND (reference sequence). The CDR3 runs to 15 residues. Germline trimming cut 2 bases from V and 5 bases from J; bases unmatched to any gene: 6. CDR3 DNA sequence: TGTGCCAGTAGTATAAGGGACAGCAGCTATCAGCCCCAGCATTTT. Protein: CASSIRDSSYQPQHF.

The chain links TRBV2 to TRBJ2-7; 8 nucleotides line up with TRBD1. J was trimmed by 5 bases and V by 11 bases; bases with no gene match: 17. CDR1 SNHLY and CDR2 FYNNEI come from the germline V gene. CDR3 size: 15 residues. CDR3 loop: CADRRYGQGFNEQYF. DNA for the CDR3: TGTGCCGACCGGAGGTACGGACAGGGTTTCAACGAGCAGTACTTC.

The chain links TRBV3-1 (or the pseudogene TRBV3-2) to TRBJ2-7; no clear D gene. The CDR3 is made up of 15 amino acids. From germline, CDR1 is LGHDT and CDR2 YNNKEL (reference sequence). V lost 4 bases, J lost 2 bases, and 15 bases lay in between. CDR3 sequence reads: CASSPSGDLTYEQYF. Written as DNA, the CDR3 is TGTGCCAGCAGCCCCTCGGGTGACTTGACCTACGAGCAGTACTTC.

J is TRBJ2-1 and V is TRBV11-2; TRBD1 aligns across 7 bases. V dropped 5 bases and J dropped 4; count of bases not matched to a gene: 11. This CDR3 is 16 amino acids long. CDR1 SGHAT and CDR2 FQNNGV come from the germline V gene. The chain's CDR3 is CASSPRTGHLYNEQFF. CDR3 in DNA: TGTGCCAGCAGCCCTCGGACAGGCCACCTATACAATGAGCAGTTCTTC.

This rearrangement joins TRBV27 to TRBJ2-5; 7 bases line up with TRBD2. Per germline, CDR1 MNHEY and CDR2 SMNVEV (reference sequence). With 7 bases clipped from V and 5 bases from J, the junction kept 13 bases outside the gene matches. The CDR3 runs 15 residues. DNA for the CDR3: TGTGCCAGCACGCTCCGTAGCGGGCTGAGGGAGACCCAGTACTTC. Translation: CASTLRSGLRETQYF.

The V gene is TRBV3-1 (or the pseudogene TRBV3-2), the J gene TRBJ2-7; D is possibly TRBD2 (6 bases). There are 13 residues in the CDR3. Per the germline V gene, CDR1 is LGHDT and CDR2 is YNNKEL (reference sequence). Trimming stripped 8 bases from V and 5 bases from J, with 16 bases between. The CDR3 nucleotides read TGTGCCAGCCGGGAGTCGGGTGTGAACGAGCAGTACTTC. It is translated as CASRESGVNEQYF.

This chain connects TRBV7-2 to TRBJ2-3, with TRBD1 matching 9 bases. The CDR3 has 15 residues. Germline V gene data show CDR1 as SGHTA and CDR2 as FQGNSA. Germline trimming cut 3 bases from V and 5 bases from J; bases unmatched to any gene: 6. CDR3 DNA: TGTGCCAGCAGCTTTTGGGGACAGGGCGGAGATACGCAGTATTTT. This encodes CASSFWGQGGDTQYF.